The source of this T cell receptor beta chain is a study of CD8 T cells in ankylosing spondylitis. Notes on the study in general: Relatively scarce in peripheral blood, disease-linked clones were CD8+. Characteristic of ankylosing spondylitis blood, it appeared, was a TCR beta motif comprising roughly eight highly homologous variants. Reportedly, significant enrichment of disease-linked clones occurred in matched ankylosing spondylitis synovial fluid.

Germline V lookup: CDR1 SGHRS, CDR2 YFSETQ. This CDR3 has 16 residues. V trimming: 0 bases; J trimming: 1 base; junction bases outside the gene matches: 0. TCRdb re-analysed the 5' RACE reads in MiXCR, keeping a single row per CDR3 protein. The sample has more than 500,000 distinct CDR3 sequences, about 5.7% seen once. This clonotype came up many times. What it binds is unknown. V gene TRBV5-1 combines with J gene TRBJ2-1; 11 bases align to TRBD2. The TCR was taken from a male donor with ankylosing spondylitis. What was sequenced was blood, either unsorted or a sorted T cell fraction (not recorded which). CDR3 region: CASSLGLAGSYNEQFF. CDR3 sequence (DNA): TGCGCCAGCAGCTTGGGACTAGCGGGATCCTACAATGAGCAGTTCTTC.